The entry that follows covers one T cell receptor (beta chain) sequence. These data are taken from a study of blood T cell repertoires in COVID-19. Some clones are missing from TCRdb's copy, which holds only in-frame ones; the method was immunoSEQ multiplex PCR. The table has 200,000 to 250,000 clones, 75% to 85% seen once. In germline, CDR1 is SGHRS, CDR2 YFSETQ. The V and J ends lost 3 bases and 1 base, in that order; junction bases with no gene match: 5. The CDR3 has 15 amino acids. The sequenced sample was peripheral blood. The chain joins TRBV5-1 to TRBJ2-7; 9 positions match TRBD1. This sequence originates from a woman in her twenties or thirties with COVID-19, enrolled during active disease. The CDR3 protein is CASSWAGTGSYEQYF. The CDR3 DNA reads TGCGCCAGCAGCTGGGCCGGGACAGGGTCCTACGAGCAGTACTTC.